The source of this T cell receptor (beta chain) is a study of blood T cell repertoires in COVID-19. Across the whole study: Cohort 3 donors were reported recovered after two negative PCRs, clearance, or symptom resolution.

Unmatched junction bases numbered 4, after V lost 6 bases and J lost 3 bases. The CDR3 is 13 amino acids. TCRdb's copy holds only in-frame clones and misses some; the assay was immunoSEQ multiplex PCR. Among 150,000 to 200,000 clones listed, about 85% were seen once. V and J are TRBV12-3 or TRBV12-4 and TRBJ2-5, with 7 bases matching TRBD1. The source is a woman in her thirties or forties in a cohort exposed to, infected with or recovered from COVID-19 (not recorded which). The sample was PBMCs or T cells enriched from blood (not recorded which). The CDR3 region is CASRDTGEETQYF. The CDR3 DNA reads TGTGCCAGCAGAGATACAGGGGAAGAGACCCAGTACTTC.